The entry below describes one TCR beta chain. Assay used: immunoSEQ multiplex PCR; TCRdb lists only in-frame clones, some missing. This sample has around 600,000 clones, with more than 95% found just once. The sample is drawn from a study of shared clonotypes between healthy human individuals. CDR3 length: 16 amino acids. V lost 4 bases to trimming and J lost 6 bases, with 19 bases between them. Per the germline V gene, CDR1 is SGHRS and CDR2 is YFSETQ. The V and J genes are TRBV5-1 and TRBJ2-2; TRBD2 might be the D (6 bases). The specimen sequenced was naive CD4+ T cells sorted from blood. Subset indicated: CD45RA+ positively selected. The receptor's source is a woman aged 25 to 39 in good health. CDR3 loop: CASSQRVGGSSGELFF. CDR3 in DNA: TGCGCCAGCAGCCAAAGGGTGGGAGGCTCCTCCGGGGAGCTGTTTTTT.